These 3 T cell receptor beta chains came from one sample sequenced in a study of cytomegalovirus exposure and HLA in healthy donors. Sequenced by immunoSEQ multiplex PCR; TCRdb stores in-frame clones only, minus some. The sample lists around 300,000 clones; 80% to 90% were seen once. Sequencing was carried out using PBMCs. These receptors were taken from a woman younger than 35 in good health and CMV-seronegative.

Remarks on this clone: At one end, the junction sequence differs from germline, possibly due to a read error. The gene calls are TRBV11-3 and TRBJ2-1, with D maybe TRBD2 (5 bases). CDR3 length: 12 amino acids. CDR1 and CDR2 (germline): SGHNT, YENEEA. This CDR3 reads CASSLDGDEQFF. Here the CDR3 DNA reads TGTGCCAGCAGCCTAGACGGGGATGAGCAGTTCTTC.

This sequence joins TRBV29-1 and TRBJ2-7, with TRBD2 identical over 7 bases. Per germline, CDR1 SQVTM and CDR2 ANQGSEA. The CDR3 is made up of 14 amino acids. V was pared by 6 bases and J by 0 bases, with 8 bases of the junction left unmatched. CDR3 protein: CSVVKLAASYEQYF. The CDR3 DNA follows: TGCAGCGTAGTAAAGCTAGCGGCCTCCTACGAGCAGTACTTC.

This chain uses TRBV5-6 with TRBJ1-1; TRBD1 might be the D (6 bases). The CDR3 is made up of 14 amino acids. V gave up 4 bases and J gave up 4 bases, with 14 bases separating them. Germline CDR1 is SGHDT and CDR2 is YYEEEE. Here the CDR3 DNA reads TGTGCCAGCAGCCCGATACTCAGGGGCACTGAAGCTTTCTTT. Protein product: CASSPILRGTEAFF.